This T cell receptor (beta chain) was identified during a study of cytomegalovirus exposure and HLA in healthy donors. Study summary: An analysis done earlier identified 90 million to 120 million unique TCR beta sequences from 150 million to 200 million T cells.

The CDR3 is made up of 16 amino acids. V dropped 4 bases and J dropped 2; count of bases not matched to a gene: 9. Germline-derived CDR1 and CDR2 are SGHTS and YDEGEE. As for the donors, each was a healthy bone marrow donor. In the PCR, 60 Vbeta and 13 Jbeta primers were used. This table comes from immunoSEQ multiplex PCR, and its TCRdb copy is limited to in-frame clones, with some not included. The table lists roughly 100,000 clones, around three quarters of them singletons, with roughly 0.79% in the top ten. Notes on the study in general: Certain indistinguishable V segments, among them TRBV6-2 and TRBV6-3, were excluded. A later analysis linked more than 15,000 TCR beta sequences to HLA alleles at 0.05 false discovery rate.

This clone was seen a handful of times. Its target is not known. This TCR derives from a boy aged 5-17 years in good health and CMV-seronegative. Sequenced input: PBMCs. The genes are TRBV5-8 and TRBJ2-3, with 8 positions matching TRBD1. Here the CDR3 reads CASSRRGTGHTDTQYF. CDR3 bases: TGTGCCAGCAGCCGCCGCGGGACAGGCCACACAGATACGCAGTATTTT.